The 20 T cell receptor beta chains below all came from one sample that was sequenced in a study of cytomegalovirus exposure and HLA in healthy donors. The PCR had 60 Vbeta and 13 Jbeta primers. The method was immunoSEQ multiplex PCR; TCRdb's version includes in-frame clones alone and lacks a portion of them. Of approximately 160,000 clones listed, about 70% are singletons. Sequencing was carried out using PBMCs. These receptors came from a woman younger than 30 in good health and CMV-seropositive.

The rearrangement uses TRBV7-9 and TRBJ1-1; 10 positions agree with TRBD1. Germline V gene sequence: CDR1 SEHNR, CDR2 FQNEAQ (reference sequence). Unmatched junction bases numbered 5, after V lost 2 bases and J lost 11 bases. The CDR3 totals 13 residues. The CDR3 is CASSLQDRGNAFF. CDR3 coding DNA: TGTGCCAGCAGCTTACAGGACAGGGGGAATGCTTTCTTT.

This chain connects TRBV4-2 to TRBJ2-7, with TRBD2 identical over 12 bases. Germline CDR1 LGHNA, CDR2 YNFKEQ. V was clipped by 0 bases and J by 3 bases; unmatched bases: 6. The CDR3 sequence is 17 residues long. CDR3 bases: TGTGCCAGCAGCCAAGATAGCCCGGGACTAGCGGGCTACGAGCAGTACTTC. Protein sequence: CASSQDSPGLAGYEQYF.

CDR3 coding DNA: TGCGCCAGCAGCTACTACCCGGGCACAGATACGCAGTATTTT. Protein product: CASSYYPGTDTQYF. The J gene is TRBJ2-3, the V gene TRBV5-1; D ambiguous. Trimming removed 3 bases at V and 1 base at J, with 9 bases between. This CDR3 contains 14 residues. The germline V gene has CDR1 SGHRS and CDR2 YFSETQ.

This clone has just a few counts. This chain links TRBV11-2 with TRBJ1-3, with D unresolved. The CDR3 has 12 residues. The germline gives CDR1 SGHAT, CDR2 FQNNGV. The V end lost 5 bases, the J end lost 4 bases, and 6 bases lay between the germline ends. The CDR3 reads CASSPSGNTIYF. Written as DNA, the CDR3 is TGTGCCAGCAGCCCCTCGGGAAACACCATATATTTT.

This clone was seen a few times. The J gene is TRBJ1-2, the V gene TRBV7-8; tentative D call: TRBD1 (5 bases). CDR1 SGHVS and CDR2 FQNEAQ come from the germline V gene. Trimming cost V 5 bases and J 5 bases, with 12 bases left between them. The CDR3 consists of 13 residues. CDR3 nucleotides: TGTGCCAGCAGCCCGAGCAGGGAATATGGCTACACCTTC. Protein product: CASSPSREYGYTF.

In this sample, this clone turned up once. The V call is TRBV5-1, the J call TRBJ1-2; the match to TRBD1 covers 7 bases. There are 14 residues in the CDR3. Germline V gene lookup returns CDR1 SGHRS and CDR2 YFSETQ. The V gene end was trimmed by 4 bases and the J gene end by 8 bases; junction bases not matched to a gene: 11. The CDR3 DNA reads TGCGCCAGCAGCCAAACAAACGACAGGGCGGGCTACACCTTC. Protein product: CASSQTNDRAGYTF.

CDR3 sequence: CASSGTGGGLTLNEQFF. CDR3 nucleotide sequence: TGCGCCAGCAGTGGGACGGGAGGGGGGCTTACTCTCAATGAGCAGTTCTTC. The V and J genes are TRBV5-1 and TRBJ2-1; 8 nucleotides line up with TRBD2. Germline values: CDR1 SGHRS, CDR2 YFSETQ. CDR3 length equals 17 residues. The V segment lost 5 bases and the J segment 6 bases; nucleotides outside the gene matches: 16. The full variable domain, with the rest looked up from reference TRBV5-1 and TRBJ2-1, is KAGVTQTPRYLIKTRGQQVTLSCSPISGHRSVSWYQQTPGQGLQFLFEYFSETQRNKGNFPGRFSGRQFSNSRSEMNVSTLELGDSALYLCASSGTGGGLTLNEQFFGPGTRLTVL.

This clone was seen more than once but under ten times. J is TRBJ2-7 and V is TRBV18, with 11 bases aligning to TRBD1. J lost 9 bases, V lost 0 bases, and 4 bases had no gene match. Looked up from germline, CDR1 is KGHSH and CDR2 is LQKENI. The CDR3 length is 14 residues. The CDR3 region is CASSPPGQGAGQYF. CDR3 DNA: TGTGCCAGCTCACCACCAGGACAGGGGGCAGGGCAGTACTTC.

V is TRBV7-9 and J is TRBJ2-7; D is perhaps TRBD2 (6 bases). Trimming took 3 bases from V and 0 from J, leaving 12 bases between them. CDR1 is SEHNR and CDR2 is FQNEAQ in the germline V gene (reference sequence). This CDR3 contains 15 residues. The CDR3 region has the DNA TGTGCCAGCAGCTTGGGCGGGACGAGCTCCTACGAGCAGTACTTC. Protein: CASSLGGTSSYEQYF.

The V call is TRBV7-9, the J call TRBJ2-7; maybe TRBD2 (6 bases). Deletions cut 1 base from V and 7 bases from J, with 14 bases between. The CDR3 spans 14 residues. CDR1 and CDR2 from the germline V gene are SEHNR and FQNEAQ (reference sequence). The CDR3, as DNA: TGTGCCAGCAGCTTAGAGCTGCGGGGCTGGGAGCAGTACTTC. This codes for CASSLELRGWEQYF.

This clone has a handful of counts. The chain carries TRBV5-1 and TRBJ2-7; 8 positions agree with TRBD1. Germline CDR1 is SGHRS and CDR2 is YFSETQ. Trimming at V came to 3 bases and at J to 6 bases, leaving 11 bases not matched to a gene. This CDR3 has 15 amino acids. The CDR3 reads CASSWGDRTTSEQYF. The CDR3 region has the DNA TGCGCCAGCAGCTGGGGGGACAGGACGACGTCCGAGCAGTACTTC.

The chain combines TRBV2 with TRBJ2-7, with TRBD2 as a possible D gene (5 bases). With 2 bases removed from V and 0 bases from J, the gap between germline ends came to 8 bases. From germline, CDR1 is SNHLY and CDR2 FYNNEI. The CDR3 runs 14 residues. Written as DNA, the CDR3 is TGTGCCAGCAGTGAATCGGGGAACTCCTACGAGCAGTACTTC. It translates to CASSESGNSYEQYF.

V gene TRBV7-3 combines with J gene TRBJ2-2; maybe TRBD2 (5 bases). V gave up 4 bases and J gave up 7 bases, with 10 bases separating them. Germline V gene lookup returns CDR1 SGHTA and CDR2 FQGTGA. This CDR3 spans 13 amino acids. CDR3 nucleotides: TGTGCCAGCAGCTCAAATAGCGTCGGGGAGCTGTTTTTT. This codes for CASSSNSVGELFF. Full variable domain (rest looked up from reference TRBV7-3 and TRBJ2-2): GAGVSQTPSNKVTEKGKYVELRCDPISGHTALYWYRQSLGQGPEFLIYFQGTGAADDSGLPNDRFFAVRPEGSVSTLKIQRTERGDSAVYLCASSSNSVGELFFGEGSRLTVL.

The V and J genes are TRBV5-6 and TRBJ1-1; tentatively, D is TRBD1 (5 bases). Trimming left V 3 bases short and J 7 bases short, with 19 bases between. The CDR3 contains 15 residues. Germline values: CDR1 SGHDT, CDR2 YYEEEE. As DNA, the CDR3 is TGTGCCAGCAGCTCGATTGTCTCCAGGGTTAGTGAAGCTTTCTTT. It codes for CASSSIVSRVSEAFF.

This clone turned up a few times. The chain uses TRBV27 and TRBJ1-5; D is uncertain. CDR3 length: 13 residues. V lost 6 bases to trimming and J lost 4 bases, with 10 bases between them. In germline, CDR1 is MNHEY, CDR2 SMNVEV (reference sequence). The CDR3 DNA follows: TGTGCCAGCAGCCCGGGGATGAATCAGCCCCAGCATTTT. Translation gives CASSPGMNQPQHF.

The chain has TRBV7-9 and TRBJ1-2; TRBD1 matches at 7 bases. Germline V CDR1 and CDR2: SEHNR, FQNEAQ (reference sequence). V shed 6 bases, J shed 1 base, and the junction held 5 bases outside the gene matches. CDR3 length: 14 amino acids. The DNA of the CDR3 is TGTGCCAGCAGACAGGGGACGGGTAACTATGGCTACACCTTC. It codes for CASRQGTGNYGYTF. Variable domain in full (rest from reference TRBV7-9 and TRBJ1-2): DTGVSQNPRHKITKRGQNVTFRCDPISEHNRLYWYRQTLGQGPEFLTYFQNEAQLEKSRLLSDRFSAERPKGSFSTLEIQRTEQGDSAMYLCASRQGTGNYGYTFGSGTRLTVV.

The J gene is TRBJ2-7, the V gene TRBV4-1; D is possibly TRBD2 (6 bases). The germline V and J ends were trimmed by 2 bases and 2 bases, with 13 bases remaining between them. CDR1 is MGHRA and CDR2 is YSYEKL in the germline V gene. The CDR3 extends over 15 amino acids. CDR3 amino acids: CASSQLEGAAYEQYF. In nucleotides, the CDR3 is TGCGCCAGCAGCCAACTGGAGGGAGCGGCCTACGAGCAGTACTTC.

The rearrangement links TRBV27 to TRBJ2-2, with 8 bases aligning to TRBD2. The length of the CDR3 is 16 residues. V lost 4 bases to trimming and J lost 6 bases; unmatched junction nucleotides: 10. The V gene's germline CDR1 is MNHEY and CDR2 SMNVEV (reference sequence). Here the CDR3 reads CASSWAGGESPGELFF. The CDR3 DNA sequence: TGTGCCAGCAGTTGGGCGGGAGGAGAGTCTCCCGGGGAGCTGTTTTTT.

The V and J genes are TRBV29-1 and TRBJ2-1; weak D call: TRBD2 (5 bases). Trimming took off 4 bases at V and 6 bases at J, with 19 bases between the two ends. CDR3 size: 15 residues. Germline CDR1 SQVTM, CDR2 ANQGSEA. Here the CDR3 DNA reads TGCAGCGTTGGCGGGTCCACGGGGTACCTCAATGAGCAGTTCTTC. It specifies CSVGGSTGYLNEQFF.

The CDR3, as DNA: TGTGCCTGTCCGGGACAGGGGGGTGAGCAGTACTTC. It yields the protein CACPGQGGEQYF. The chain recombines TRBV30 with TRBJ2-7, with TRBD1 matching 11 bases. The ends lost 6 bases at V and 7 bases at J; junction bases unmatched: 5. Germline V CDR1 and CDR2: GTSNPN, SVGIG (reference sequence). The CDR3 loop spans 12 amino acids.